Each of the 14 T cell receptor beta chains below was sequenced from the same sample in a study of T cell clusters in autoimmune cytopenias (dated by TCRdb to the late 2010s). Per sample, about 250 ng of peripheral blood genomic DNA, approximately 37,500 genome equivalents, was used for TRB amplification. TCRdb records Illumina MiSeq as the sequencer. Multiplex PCR with a touch-down protocol amplified TRB rearrangements, with the TRB-A and TRB-B primer pools combined in a single tube. With the reads reprocessed by TCRdb, a single entry stands for each CDR3 protein sequence and no DNA is reported. This specimen's table enumerates some 4,600 distinct CDR3 sequences. Roughly 71% of the sample belongs to the ten largest clones. This same sample was also part of a study on T cell repertoires in aging, cancer and after chemotherapy.

The source material was peripheral blood. The receptors come from a human donor in good health.

This sequence joins TRBV5-4 and TRBJ1-5; without DNA, the TCRdb call of TRBD1 cannot be checked. The CDR3 loop spans 16 amino acids. Per the germline V gene, CDR1 is SGHNT and CDR2 is YYREEE (reference sequence). CDR3 amino acids: CASSLGPTGDNQPQHF.

V and J are TRBV7-2 and TRBJ2-7; the TRBD1 assignment by TCRdb is unverifiable without DNA. This CDR3 is built from 13 residues. Germline V CDR1 and CDR2: SGHTA, FQGNSA. The CDR3 here is CASSFGRGLEQYF.

The V call is TRBV20-1, the J call TRBJ1-1; the D call from TCRdb, TRBD1, cannot be confirmed without DNA. The germline CDR1 and CDR2 sequences are DFQATT and SNEGSKA (reference sequence). The CDR3 sequence is 16 residues long. The CDR3 loop reads CSASRTGGVGNTEAFF.

V is TRBV18 and J is TRBJ2-1; the D gene TCRdb calls, TRBD1, cannot be checked with no DNA. CDR1 KGHSH and CDR2 LQKENI come from the germline V gene. This CDR3 comprises 14 residues. The CDR3 region is CASSNTGGEYEQFF.

The V gene is TRBV6-5, the J gene TRBJ2-1. CDR3 size: 13 residues. Germline-derived CDR1 and CDR2 are MNHEY and SVGAGI. The chain's CDR3 is CASSPRIYNEQFF.

V is TRBV6-5 and J is TRBJ1-5. The CDR3 covers 14 residues. Germline CDR1 is MNHEY and CDR2 is SVGAGI. CDR3 loop: CASSATDSNQPQHF.

The chain is built from TRBV19 and TRBJ2-7. CDR3 length: 11 amino acids. CDR1 is LNHDA, CDR2 SQIVND, per germline (reference sequence). This chain's CDR3 is CASRDGYEQYF.

This clonotype registers medium-sized by frequency. V is TRBV29-1 and J is TRBJ2-5; checking the TCRdb D call of TRBD2 is not possible without DNA. Germline CDR1 reads SQVTM; CDR2 reads ANQGSEA. The CDR3 consists of 13 residues. This chain's CDR3 is CSGGLAGVETQYF.

The J gene is TRBJ2-1, the V gene TRBV5-1; TCRdb lists TRBD2, though no DNA is available to test this call. The CDR3 length is 15 residues. From germline, CDR1 is SGHRS and CDR2 YFSETQ. CDR3 sequence reads: CASSRQGAGKSEQFF.

The chain links TRBV19 to TRBJ1-5; TCRdb proposes TRBD1, but this gene call is untestable without DNA. In germline, CDR1 is LNHDA, CDR2 SQIVND (reference sequence). This CDR3 comprises 15 residues. The CDR3 region is CASRLDRSSNQPQHF.

V is TRBV5-6 and J is TRBJ2-1. CDR1 and CDR2 (germline): SGHDT, YYEEEE. The CDR3 has 15 amino acids. CDR3 sequence: CASSWEGNSYNEQFF. The complete variable domain, with remaining parts taken from reference TRBV5-6 and TRBJ2-1, reads DAGVTQSPTHLIKTRGQQVTLRCSPKSGHDTVSWYQQALGQGPQFIFQYYEEEERQRGNFPDRFSGHQFPNYSSELNVNALLLGDSALYLCASSWEGNSYNEQFFGPGTRLTVL.

Judged by frequency, this clonotype is medium-sized (0.01 to 0.1%). The chain carries TRBV27 and TRBJ1-6. Germline CDR1 and CDR2: MNHEY and SMNVEV (reference sequence). The CDR3 has 15 residues. Here the CDR3 reads CASSEDFLSSSPLHF.

This clonotype registers medium-sized (0.01 to 0.1%) by frequency. V gene TRBV19 combines with J gene TRBJ2-5; TCRdb designates TRBD2, a call that cannot be tested without DNA. The CDR3 is 13 residues long. Germline V gene data show CDR1 as LNHDA and CDR2 as SQIVND (reference sequence). This CDR3 is CASNQAAGETQYF.

This chain links TRBV24-1 with TRBJ2-1; TCRdb's D gene call, TRBD2, goes unchecked for lack of DNA. The CDR3 spans 16 residues. Germline lookup yields CDR1 KGHDR and CDR2 SFDVKD. This CDR3 is CATSAQGRGVNNEQFF.